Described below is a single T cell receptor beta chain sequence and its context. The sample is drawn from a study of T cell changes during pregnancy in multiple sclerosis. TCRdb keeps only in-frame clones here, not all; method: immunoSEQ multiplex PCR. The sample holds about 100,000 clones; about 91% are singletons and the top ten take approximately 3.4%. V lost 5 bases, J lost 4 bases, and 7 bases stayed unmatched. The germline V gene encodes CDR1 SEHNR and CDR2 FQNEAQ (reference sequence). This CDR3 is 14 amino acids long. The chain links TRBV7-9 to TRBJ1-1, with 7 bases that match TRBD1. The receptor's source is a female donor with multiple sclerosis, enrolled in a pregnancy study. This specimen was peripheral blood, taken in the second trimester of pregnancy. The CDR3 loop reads CASSPQGLSTEAFF. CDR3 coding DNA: TGTGCCAGCAGCCCACAGGGGTTGAGCACTGAAGCTTTCTTT. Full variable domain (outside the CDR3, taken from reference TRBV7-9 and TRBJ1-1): DTGVSQNPRHKITKRGQNVTFRCDPISEHNRLYWYRQTLGQGPEFLTYFQNEAQLEKSRLLSDRFSAERPKGSFSTLEIQRTEQGDSAMYLCASSPQGLSTEAFFGQGTRLTVV.